This TCR beta chain originates from a study of blood T cell repertoires in COVID-19. V was trimmed by 4 bases and J by 6 bases, leaving 19 bases between them. The CDR3 runs 16 residues. Germline loops: CDR1 MDHEN, CDR2 SYDVKM. In the authors' workflow: Amplified reference gene primers provided the basis for estimating nucleated cell counts. TCRdb keeps only in-frame clones here, not all; method: immunoSEQ multiplex PCR. D and trimming were read from the DNA, whereas the V and J calls and clone size are those reported in that table. The table records around 270,000 clones, more than 70% of them present only once.

The specimen was peripheral blood. V usage is TRBV28 and J usage is TRBJ1-5; perhaps TRBD1 as D (6 bases). The TCR sequence derives from a woman aged 50 to 65 with acute or convalescent COVID-19. The CDR3 is CASSWGMGATGQPQHF. The CDR3 DNA reads TGTGCCAGCAGTTGGGGGATGGGGGCCACGGGTCAGCCCCAGCATTTT. The whole variable domain, filled in from reference TRBV28 and TRBJ1-5, reads DVKVTQSSRYLVKRTGEKVFLECVQDMDHENMFWYRQDPGLGLRLIYFSYDVKMKEKGDIPEGYSVSREKKERFSLILESASTNQTSMYLCASSWGMGATGQPQHFGDGTRLSIL.